These 31 T cell receptor beta chains originate from one sample sequenced in a study of radiotherapy plus CTLA-4 blockade in lung cancer. Profiled with immunoSEQ multiplex PCR; TCRdb holds only in-frame clones, not every one. The repertoire consists of 80,000 to 95,000 clones, with roughly 80% occurring once and the leading ten covering about 23%. This specimen was peripheral blood, taken from a patient treated with radiotherapy plus ipilimumab. The source is a human donor with non-small cell lung cancer that progressed on radiotherapy plus ipilimumab.

The chain couples TRBV25-1 to TRBJ2-3; D is perhaps TRBD1 (5 bases). The germline gives CDR1 MGHDK, CDR2 SYGVNS. The V end lost 1 base, the J end lost 0 bases, and 8 bases lay between the germline ends. The CDR3 is 15 amino acids. CDR3 residues: CASSESGHSTDTQYF. In nucleotides, the CDR3 is TGTGCCAGCAGTGAATCAGGACATAGCACAGATACGCAGTATTTT.

This clone has more than one count but fewer than ten. The chain recombines TRBV28 with TRBJ1-2; D gene ambiguous. The CDR3 has 13 amino acids. Deletions cut 1 base from V and 7 bases from J, with 10 bases between. Germline V lookup: CDR1 MDHEN, CDR2 SYDVKM. CDR3 protein: CASSLFSGVGYTF. Here the CDR3 DNA reads TGTGCCAGCAGTTTATTTAGTGGGGTTGGCTACACCTTC.

This rearrangement joins TRBV27 to TRBJ2-1; D is undetermined. In germline, CDR1 is MNHEY, CDR2 SMNVEV (reference sequence). The CDR3 contains 15 residues. The V end was cut by 1 base, the J end by 7 bases, with 14 bases between. The CDR3 reads CASSLFGLGKNEQFF. The CDR3 DNA reads as TGTGCCAGCAGTTTATTCGGTCTTGGGAAGAATGAGCAGTTCTTC.

In DNA, the CDR3 is TGTGCCAGCAGTGAGGACAGTCCTGCCTACTACGAGCAGTACGTC. Translation gives CASSEDSPAYYEQYV. This chain links TRBV6-1 with TRBJ2-7; a weak D match, TRBD1 (6 bases). V was trimmed by 3 bases and J by 3 bases, leaving 15 bases between them. The germline V gene has CDR1 MNHNS and CDR2 SASEGT. The CDR3 is 15 residues long.

The chain couples TRBV29-1 to TRBJ2-1, with 8 bases that match TRBD2. The CDR3 consists of 13 residues. Germline lookup yields CDR1 SQVTM and CDR2 ANQGSEA. Trimming took 3 bases from V and 7 from J; bases not matched to a gene: 5. Here the CDR3 reads CSVETSEYNEQFF. Written as DNA, the CDR3 is TGCAGCGTTGAGACTAGCGAATATAATGAGCAGTTCTTC.

This clone was detected a few times. This chain joins TRBV30 and TRBJ2-1, with TRBD1 matching 9 bases. From germline, CDR1 is GTSNPN and CDR2 SVGIG (reference sequence). The V gene end was trimmed by 6 bases and the J gene end by 3 bases; junction bases not matched to a gene: 6. The CDR3 is 14 amino acids. CDR3 sequence (DNA): TGTGCCTGCCAAACGGGACAGGGCTACAATGAGCAGTTCTTC. Translated: CACQTGQGYNEQFF.

V gene TRBV7-8 combines with J gene TRBJ2-3, with 9 bases that match TRBD2. The ends lost 1 base at V and 2 bases at J; junction bases unmatched: 4. The CDR3 extends over 16 amino acids. CDR1 SGHVS and CDR2 FQNEAQ come from the germline V gene. The CDR3 bases are TGTGCCAGCAGCTTAGAGCCTAGCGGGATCACAGATACGCAGTATTTT. The encoded protein is CASSLEPSGITDTQYF.

The chain links TRBV5-1 to TRBJ2-3; the D gene is possibly TRBD2 (6 bases). This CDR3 region has 12 residues. The germline CDR1 and CDR2 sequences are SGHRS and YFSETQ. V dropped 4 bases and J dropped 5 bases, with 8 bases sitting between them. This CDR3 is CASSLSGDTQYF. CDR3 sequence (DNA): TGCGCCAGCAGCCTTAGCGGAGATACGCAGTATTTT.

CDR3 in amino acids: CASSLAAGYNEQFF. CDR3 coding DNA: TGTGCCAGCAGCTTAGCGGCGGGGTACAATGAGCAGTTCTTC. The V and J genes are TRBV7-9 and TRBJ2-1; maybe TRBD2 (6 bases). The CDR3 is 14 amino acids. V lost 0 bases and J 4 bases, leaving 7 bases between the germline ends. CDR1 and CDR2 from the germline V gene are SEHNR and FQNEAQ (reference sequence).

J is TRBJ1-3 and V is TRBV28; D remains unclear. From germline, CDR1 is MDHEN and CDR2 SYDVKM. The V end lost 5 bases, the J end lost 4 bases, and 18 bases lay between the germline ends. The CDR3 is 16 amino acids. CDR3 nucleotide sequence: TGTGCCAGCAGTAACGCCGTAGGGAGGTGGGGAAACACCATATATTTT. It is translated as CASSNAVGRWGNTIYF.

V is TRBV6-4 and J is TRBJ2-1; TRBD2 aligns across 15 bases. Per germline, CDR1 MRHNA and CDR2 SNTAGT. CDR3 length: 16 residues. V lost 9 bases, J lost 4 bases, and 7 bases stayed unmatched. The CDR3 coding sequence is TGTGCCAGGTCCCAGGGACTAGCGGGAGGATACAATGAGCAGTTCTTC. This codes for CARSQGLAGGYNEQFF.

This clone was detected only once. J is TRBJ2-2 and V is TRBV19; 9 bases line up with TRBD2. Germline values: CDR1 LNHDA, CDR2 SQIVND (reference sequence). CDR3 length: 16 amino acids. The V segment lost 6 bases and the J segment 5 bases; nucleotides outside the gene matches: 10. For the CDR3, the DNA is TGTGCCAGTAGATTGCGGGAGGGGAGGGAAACCGGGGAGCTGTTTTTT. As protein: CASRLREGRETGELFF. Variable domain in full (rest from reference TRBV19 and TRBJ2-2): DGGITQSPKYLFRKEGQNVTLSCEQNLNHDAMYWYRQDPGQGLRLIYYSQIVNDFQKGDIAEGYSVSREKKESFPLTVTSAQKNPTAFYLCASRLREGRETGELFFGEGSRLTVL.

The chain is built from TRBV28 and TRBJ2-1; 8 bases line up with TRBD2. The length of the CDR3 is 16 residues. Germline V CDR1 and CDR2: MDHEN, SYDVKM. V was clipped by 6 bases and J by 0 bases; unmatched bases: 7. The CDR3 loop reads CASRTGGLGSYNEQFF. The DNA of the CDR3 is TGTGCCAGCAGAACGGGGGGGTTGGGCTCCTACAATGAGCAGTTCTTC.

This chain joins TRBV27 and TRBJ2-1, with 9 bases identical to TRBD2. This CDR3 has 14 residues. The germline gives CDR1 MNHEY, CDR2 SMNVEV (reference sequence). The ends lost 5 bases at V and 7 bases at J; junction bases unmatched: 6. CDR3 bases: TGTGCCAGCAGTCCCCAGCGGGAGGTAAATGAGCAGTTCTTC. Translated, it gives CASSPQREVNEQFF.

This clone was observed once. The chain joins TRBV4-1 to TRBJ2-2; 8 bases fit TRBD1. This CDR3 spans 16 amino acids. V dropped 4 bases and J dropped 3; count of bases not matched to a gene: 7. Germline CDR1 and CDR2: MGHRA and YSYEKL. CDR3 DNA sequence: TGCGCCAGCAGCCCGGGAACAGGGGGAGACACCGGGGAGCTGTTTTTT. It specifies CASSPGTGGDTGELFF.

Note on this clone: The same CDR3 arises from other DNA sequences in this sample as well. The chain carries TRBV29-1 and TRBJ2-5, with TRBD1 identical over 10 bases. The V gene's germline CDR1 is SQVTM and CDR2 ANQGSEA. Trimming cost V 8 bases and J 5 bases; bases outside gene matches: 8. There are 13 residues in the CDR3. CDR3 residues: CSHGTGVLETQYF. Written as DNA, the CDR3 is TGCAGCCATGGGACAGGGGTACTGGAGACCCAGTACTTC.

The chain couples TRBV10-3 to TRBJ2-1; TRBD2 matches 12 bases. Losses at the gene ends were 6 bases for V and 5 bases for J; bases not matched to a gene: 5. This CDR3 region has 15 residues. Germline CDR1 ENHRY, CDR2 SYGVKD. CDR3: CAIRTSGSRDNEQFF. In DNA form, the CDR3 reads TGTGCCATCAGGACTAGCGGGAGTAGGGACAATGAGCAGTTCTTC.

CDR3 bases: TGTGCCAGCGCATCAAGCTCCTACGAGCAGTACTTC. Its protein product is CASASSSYEQYF. The chain combines TRBV28 with TRBJ2-7; D gene uncertain. Trimming shortened V by 8 bases and J by 0 bases, and 8 bases separated the two germline ends. CDR1 is MDHEN, CDR2 SYDVKM, per germline. The CDR3 consists of 12 residues.

This chain uses TRBV9 with TRBJ2-3, with unresolved D. Trimming stripped 0 bases from V and 0 bases from J, with 8 bases between. The CDR3 contains 15 residues. In germline, CDR1 is SGDLS, CDR2 YYNGEE. The CDR3: CASSVVSGSTDTQYF. DNA of the CDR3: TGTGCCAGCAGCGTAGTGAGTGGTAGCACAGATACGCAGTATTTT.

CDR3: CASSFPQGTQYF. The CDR3 DNA reads as TGTGCCAGCAGTTTCCCCCAGGGGACCCAGTACTTC. The chain joins TRBV27 to TRBJ2-5, with TRBD1 as a possible D gene (5 bases). Per the germline V gene, CDR1 is MNHEY and CDR2 is SMNVEV (reference sequence). V lost 3 bases and J 7 bases, leaving 9 bases between the germline ends. This CDR3 contains 12 residues.

This chain joins TRBV12-5 and TRBJ2-3; D tentatively reads TRBD1 or TRBD2 (5 bases each). The CDR3 spans 13 residues. Per the germline V gene, CDR1 is LGHNT and CDR2 is FRNRAP. With 2 bases removed from V and 13 bases from J, the gap between germline ends came to 16 bases. The CDR3 region is CASGLSGTANEYF. The CDR3 nucleotides are TGTGCTAGTGGTTTGTCTGGGACGGCTAACGAGTATTTT.

This clone turned up a few times. The chain links TRBV28 to TRBJ2-2; TRBD1 is a possible D gene (5 bases). Germline V gene data show CDR1 as MDHEN and CDR2 as SYDVKM. There are 18 residues in the CDR3. With 6 bases removed from V and 0 bases from J, the gap between germline ends came to 20 bases. The CDR3 DNA follows: TGTGCCAGCAGCCAAGGTCTTGGGGCAGCCCCGAACACCGGGGAGCTGTTTTTT. Protein sequence: CASSQGLGAAPNTGELFF. The complete variable domain, with remaining parts taken from reference TRBV28 and TRBJ2-2, reads DVKVTQSSRYLVKRTGEKVFLECVQDMDHENMFWYRQDPGLGLRLIYFSYDVKMKEKGDIPEGYSVSREKKERFSLILESASTNQTSMYLCASSQGLGAAPNTGELFFGEGSRLTVL.

The chain employs TRBV6-6 and TRBJ2-1, with 10 nucleotides matching TRBD2. Germline V gene data show CDR1 as MNHNY and CDR2 as SVGAGI (reference sequence). This CDR3 spans 15 amino acids. The trim removed 7 bases at V and 8 bases at J, leaving 11 bases unmatched. The CDR3 DNA reads TGTGCCAGCAATAGTGGGCTAGCGGGAGAAGATGAGCAGTTCTTC. Encoded protein: CASNSGLAGEDEQFF.

The sample holds one count of this clone. The CDR3: CAISGQGRNEQFF. In nucleotides, the CDR3 is TGTGCCATCAGTGGACAGGGTCGGAATGAGCAGTTCTTC. The chain uses TRBV10-3 and TRBJ2-1; TRBD1 matches 7 bases. The CDR3 length is 13 residues. Germline CDR1 is ENHRY and CDR2 is SYGVKD. The ends lost 4 bases at V and 7 bases at J; junction bases unmatched: 4.

V is TRBV7-9 and J is TRBJ2-1, with 9 nucleotides matching TRBD1. CDR1 and CDR2 from the germline V gene are SEHNR and FQNEAQ (reference sequence). V lost 5 bases to trimming and J lost 2 bases; unmatched junction nucleotides: 4. The CDR3 extends over 15 amino acids. In DNA, the CDR3 is TGTGCCAGCAGCCAGGACAGGGGACCCTACAATGAGCAGTTCTTC. It codes for CASSQDRGPYNEQFF.

This clone was found once. The chain carries TRBV5-1 and TRBJ1-4; perhaps TRBD1 as D (5 bases). Trimming removed 4 bases at V and 2 bases at J, with 15 bases between. The CDR3 has 16 amino acids. Germline V gives CDR1 SGHRS, CDR2 YFSETQ. Here the CDR3 reads CASSPHDSTTNEKLFF. CDR3 nucleotide sequence: TGCGCCAGCAGCCCACACGACAGTACTACTAATGAAAAACTGTTTTTT.

The gene calls are TRBV7-9 and TRBJ2-1, with TRBD2 as a possible D gene (6 bases). The V gene lost 2 bases and the J gene lost 0 bases, with 11 bases spanning the gap. The CDR3 has 16 amino acids. Germline loops: CDR1 SEHNR, CDR2 FQNEAQ (reference sequence). In nucleotides, the CDR3 is TGTGCCAGCAGCTTACGCGGGGACTTCTCCTACAATGAGCAGTTCTTC. This encodes CASSLRGDFSYNEQFF.

CDR3 DNA sequence: TGTGCCAGCTCCTCCAGGGAGGGGACCGTCAATGAAAAACTGTTTTTT. This codes for CASSSREGTVNEKLFF. The chain has TRBV18 and TRBJ1-4; tentative D call: TRBD1 (5 bases). CDR1 and CDR2 (germline): KGHSH, LQKENI. V lost 6 bases, J lost 5 bases, and 19 bases lay in between. The length of the CDR3 is 16 residues.

In this sample, this clone turned up a few times. This chain uses TRBV19 with TRBJ2-6; tentatively, D is TRBD2 (5 bases). Germline V gene sequence: CDR1 LNHDA, CDR2 SQIVND (reference sequence). CDR3 length: 21 amino acids. Trimming removed 3 bases at V and 0 bases at J, with 24 bases between. CDR3 sequence: CASSIWFVRRPTFSGANVLTF. DNA for the CDR3: TGTGCCAGTAGTATTTGGTTCGTACGGAGGCCGACCTTCTCTGGGGCCAACGTCCTGACTTTC.

The rearrangement uses TRBV7-2 and TRBJ1-1; TRBD1 might be the D (5 bases). V lost 5 bases and J 6 bases, leaving 16 bases between the germline ends. There are 14 residues in the CDR3. Per the germline V gene, CDR1 is SGHTA and CDR2 is FQGNSA. For the CDR3, the DNA is TGTGCCAGCAGCGTCGGGGGGACGGTCGCTGAAGCTTTCTTT. It codes for CASSVGGTVAEAFF.

This clone was seen only a few times. The chain recombines TRBV7-2 with TRBJ2-1, with D perhaps TRBD2 (5 bases). CDR1 SGHTA and CDR2 FQGNSA come from the germline V gene. The CDR3 length is 14 residues. The V end lost 5 bases, the J end lost 6 bases, and 14 bases lay between the germline ends. CDR3 sequence (DNA): TGTGCCAGCAGCCTGGCACTAGTGGGCAATGAGCAGTTCTTC. Protein product: CASSLALVGNEQFF.